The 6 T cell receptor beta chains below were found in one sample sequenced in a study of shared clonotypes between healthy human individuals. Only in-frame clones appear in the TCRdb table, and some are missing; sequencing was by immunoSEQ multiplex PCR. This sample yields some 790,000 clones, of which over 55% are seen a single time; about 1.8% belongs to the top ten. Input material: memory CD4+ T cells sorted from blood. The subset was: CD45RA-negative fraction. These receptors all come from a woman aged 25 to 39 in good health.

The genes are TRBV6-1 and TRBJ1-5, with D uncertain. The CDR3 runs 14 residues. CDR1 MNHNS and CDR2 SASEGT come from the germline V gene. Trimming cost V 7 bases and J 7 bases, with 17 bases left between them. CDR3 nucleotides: TGTGCCAGCACCGGACGGTCCGCGGAGCAGCCCCAGCATTTT. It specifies CASTGRSAEQPQHF.

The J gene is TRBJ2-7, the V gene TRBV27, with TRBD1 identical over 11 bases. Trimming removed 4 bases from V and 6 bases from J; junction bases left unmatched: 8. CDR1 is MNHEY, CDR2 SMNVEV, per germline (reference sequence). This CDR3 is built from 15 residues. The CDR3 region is CASSSRTGGYSEQYF. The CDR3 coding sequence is TGTGCCAGCAGTTCCAGGACAGGGGGCTACTCCGAGCAGTACTTC.

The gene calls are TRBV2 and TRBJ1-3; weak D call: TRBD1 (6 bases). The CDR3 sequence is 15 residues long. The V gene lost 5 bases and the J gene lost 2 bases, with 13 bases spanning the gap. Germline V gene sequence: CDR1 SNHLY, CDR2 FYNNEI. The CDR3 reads CASSSDRLAGNTIYF. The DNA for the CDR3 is TGTGCCAGCAGTTCGGACAGACTTGCTGGAAACACCATATATTTT.

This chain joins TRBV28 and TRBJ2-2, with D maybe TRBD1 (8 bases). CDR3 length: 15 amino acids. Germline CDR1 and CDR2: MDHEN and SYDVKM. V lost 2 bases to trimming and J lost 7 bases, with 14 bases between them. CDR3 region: CASSLPDREGGELFF. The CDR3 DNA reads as TGTGCCAGCAGTTTACCGGACAGGGAGGGCGGGGAGCTGTTTTTT. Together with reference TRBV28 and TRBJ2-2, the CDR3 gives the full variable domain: DVKVTQSSRYLVKRTGEKVFLECVQDMDHENMFWYRQDPGLGLRLIYFSYDVKMKEKGDIPEGYSVSREKKERFSLILESASTNQTSMYLCASSLPDREGGELFFGEGSRLTVL.

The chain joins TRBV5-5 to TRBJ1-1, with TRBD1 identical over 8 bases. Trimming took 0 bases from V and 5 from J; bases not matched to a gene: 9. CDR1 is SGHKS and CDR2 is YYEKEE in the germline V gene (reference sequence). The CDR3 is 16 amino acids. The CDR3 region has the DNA TGTGCCAGCAGCTTGGCCAATCAGGGGGCGCGGACTGAAGCTTTCTTT. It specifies CASSLANQGARTEAFF.

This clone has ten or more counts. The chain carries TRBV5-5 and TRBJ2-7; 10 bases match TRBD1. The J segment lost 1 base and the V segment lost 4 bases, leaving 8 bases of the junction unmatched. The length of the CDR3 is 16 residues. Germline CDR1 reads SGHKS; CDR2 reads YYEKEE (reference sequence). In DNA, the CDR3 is TGTGCCAGCAGCCCACCGGGACAGGGGATTTCCTACGAGCAGTACTTC. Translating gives CASSPPGQGISYEQYF.